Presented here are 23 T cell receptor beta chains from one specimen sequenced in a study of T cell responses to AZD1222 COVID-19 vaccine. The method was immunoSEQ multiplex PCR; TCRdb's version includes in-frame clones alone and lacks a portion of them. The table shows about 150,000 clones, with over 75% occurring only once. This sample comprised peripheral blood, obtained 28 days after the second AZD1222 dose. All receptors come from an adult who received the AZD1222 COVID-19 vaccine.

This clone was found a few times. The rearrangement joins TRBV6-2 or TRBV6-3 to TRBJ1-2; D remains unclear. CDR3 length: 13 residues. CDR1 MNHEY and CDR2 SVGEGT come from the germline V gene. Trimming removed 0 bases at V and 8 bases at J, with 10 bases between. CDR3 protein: CASSYSAPPGYTF. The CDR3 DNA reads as TGTGCCAGCAGTTACTCAGCACCACCCGGCTACACCTTC.

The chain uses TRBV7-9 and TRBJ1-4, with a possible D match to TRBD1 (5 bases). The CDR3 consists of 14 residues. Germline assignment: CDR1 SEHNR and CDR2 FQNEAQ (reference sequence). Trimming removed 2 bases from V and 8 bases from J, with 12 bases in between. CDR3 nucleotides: TGTGCCAGCAGCTTACAGGGCAGGGAAGAAAAACTGTTTTTT. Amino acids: CASSLQGREEKLFF.

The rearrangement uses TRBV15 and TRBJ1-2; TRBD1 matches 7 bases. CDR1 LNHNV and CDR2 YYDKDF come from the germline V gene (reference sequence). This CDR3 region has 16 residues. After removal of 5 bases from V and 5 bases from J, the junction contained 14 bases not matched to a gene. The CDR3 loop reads CATSGGTAGSEYGYTF. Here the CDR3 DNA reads TGTGCCACCAGCGGCGGGACAGCGGGGTCCGAGTATGGCTACACCTTC.

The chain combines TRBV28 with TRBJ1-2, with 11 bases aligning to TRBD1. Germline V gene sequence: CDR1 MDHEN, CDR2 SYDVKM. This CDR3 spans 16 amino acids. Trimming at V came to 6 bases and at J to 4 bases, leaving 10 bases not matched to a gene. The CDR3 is CASSAPWTGGGYGYTF. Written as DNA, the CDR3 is TGTGCCAGCAGCGCCCCGTGGACAGGGGGCGGCTATGGCTACACCTTC.

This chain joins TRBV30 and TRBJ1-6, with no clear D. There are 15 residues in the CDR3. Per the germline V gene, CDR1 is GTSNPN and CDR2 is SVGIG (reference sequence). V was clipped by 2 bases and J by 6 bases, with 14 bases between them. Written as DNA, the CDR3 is TGTGCCTGGAGTTTGGGTCCTACGGTTAATTCACCCCTCCACTTT. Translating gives CAWSLGPTVNSPLHF.

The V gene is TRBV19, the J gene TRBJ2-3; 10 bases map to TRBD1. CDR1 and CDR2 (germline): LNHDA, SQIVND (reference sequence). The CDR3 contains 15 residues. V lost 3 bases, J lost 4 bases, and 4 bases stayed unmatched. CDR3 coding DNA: TGTGCCAGTAGTATTTCAGGACAGGGGGCAGATACGCAGTATTTT. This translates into CASSISGQGADTQYF.

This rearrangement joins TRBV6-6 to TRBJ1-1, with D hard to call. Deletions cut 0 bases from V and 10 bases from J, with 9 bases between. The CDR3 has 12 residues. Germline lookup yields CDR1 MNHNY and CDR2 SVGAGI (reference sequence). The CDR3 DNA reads TGTGCCAGCAGTTACTCTGAGGGAGGAGCTTTCTTT. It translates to CASSYSEGGAFF.

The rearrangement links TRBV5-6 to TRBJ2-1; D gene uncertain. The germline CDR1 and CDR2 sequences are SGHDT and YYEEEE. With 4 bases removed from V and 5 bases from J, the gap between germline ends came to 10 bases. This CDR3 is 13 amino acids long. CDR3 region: CASSPDPHNEQFF. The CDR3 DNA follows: TGTGCCAGCAGCCCGGACCCCCACAATGAGCAGTTCTTC. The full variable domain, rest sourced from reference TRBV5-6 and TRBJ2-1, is DAGVTQSPTHLIKTRGQQVTLRCSPKSGHDTVSWYQQALGQGPQFIFQYYEEEERQRGNFPDRFSGHQFPNYSSELNVNALLLGDSALYLCASSPDPHNEQFFGPGTRLTVL.

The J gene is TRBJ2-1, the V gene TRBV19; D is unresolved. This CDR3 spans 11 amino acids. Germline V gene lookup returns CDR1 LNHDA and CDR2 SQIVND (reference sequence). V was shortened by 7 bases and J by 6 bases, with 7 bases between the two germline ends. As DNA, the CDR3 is TGTGCCAGTATATTCGGCAATGAGCAGTTCTTC. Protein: CASIFGNEQFF. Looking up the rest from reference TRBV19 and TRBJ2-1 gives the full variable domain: DGGITQSPKYLFRKEGQNVTLSCEQNLNHDAMYWYRQDPGQGLRLIYYSQIVNDFQKGDIAEGYSVSREKKESFPLTVTSAQKNPTAFYLCASIFGNEQFFGPGTRLTVL.

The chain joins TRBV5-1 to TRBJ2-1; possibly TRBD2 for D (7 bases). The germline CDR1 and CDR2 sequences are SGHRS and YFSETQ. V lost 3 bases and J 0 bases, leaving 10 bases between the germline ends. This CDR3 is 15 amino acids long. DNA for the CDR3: TGCGCCAGCAGCTCGGGGGGCGTCTCCTACAATGAGCAGTTCTTC. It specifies CASSSGGVSYNEQFF. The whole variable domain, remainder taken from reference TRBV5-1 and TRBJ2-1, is KAGVTQTPRYLIKTRGQQVTLSCSPISGHRSVSWYQQTPGQGLQFLFEYFSETQRNKGNFPGRFSGRQFSNSRSEMNVSTLELGDSALYLCASSSGGVSYNEQFFGPGTRLTVL.

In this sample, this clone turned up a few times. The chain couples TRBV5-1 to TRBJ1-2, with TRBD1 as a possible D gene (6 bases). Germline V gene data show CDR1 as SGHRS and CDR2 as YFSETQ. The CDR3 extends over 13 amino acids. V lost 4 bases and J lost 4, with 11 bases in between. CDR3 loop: CASSKDSIYGYTF. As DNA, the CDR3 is TGCGCCAGCAGCAAGGACAGCATCTATGGCTACACCTTC.

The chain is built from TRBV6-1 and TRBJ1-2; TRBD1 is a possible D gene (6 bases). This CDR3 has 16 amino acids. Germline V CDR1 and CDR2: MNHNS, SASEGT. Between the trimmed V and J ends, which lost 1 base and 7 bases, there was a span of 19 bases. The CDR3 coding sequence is TGTGCCAGCAGTGAAGTTCGGGACACCCTTACGTCTGGCTACACCTTC. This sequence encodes CASSEVRDTLTSGYTF.

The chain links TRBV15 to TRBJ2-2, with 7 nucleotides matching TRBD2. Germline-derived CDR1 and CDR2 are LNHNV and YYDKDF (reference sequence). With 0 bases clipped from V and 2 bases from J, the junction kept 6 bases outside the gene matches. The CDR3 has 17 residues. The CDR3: CATSREHPSGNTGELFF. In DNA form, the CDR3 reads TGTGCCACCAGCAGAGAGCACCCTAGCGGAAACACCGGGGAGCTGTTTTTT.

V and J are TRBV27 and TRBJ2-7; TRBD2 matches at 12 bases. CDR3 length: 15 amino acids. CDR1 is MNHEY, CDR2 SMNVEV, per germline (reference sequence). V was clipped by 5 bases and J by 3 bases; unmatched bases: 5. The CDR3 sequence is CASSRTSGNIYEQYF. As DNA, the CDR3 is TGTGCCAGCAGTCGGACTAGCGGGAATATCTACGAGCAGTACTTC.

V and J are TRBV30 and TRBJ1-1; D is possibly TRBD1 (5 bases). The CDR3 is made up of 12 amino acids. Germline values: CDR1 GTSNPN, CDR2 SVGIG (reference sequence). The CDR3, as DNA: TGTGCGGGGGGTAGGCGTGGAACTGAAGCTTTCTTT. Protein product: CAGGRRGTEAFF. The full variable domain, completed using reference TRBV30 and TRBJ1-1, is SQTIHQWPATLVQPVGSPLSLECTVEGTSNPNLYWYRQAAGRGLQLLFYSVGIGQISSEVPQNLSASRPQDRQFILSSKKLLLSDSGFYLCAGGRRGTEAFFGQGTRLTVV.

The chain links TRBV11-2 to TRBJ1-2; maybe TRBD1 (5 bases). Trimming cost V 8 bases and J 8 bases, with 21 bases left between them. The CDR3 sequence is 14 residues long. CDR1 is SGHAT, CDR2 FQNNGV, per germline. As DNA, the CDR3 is TGTGCCAGCGGCTCAACCGGGGCGAGTTTCGGCTACACCTTC. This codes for CASGSTGASFGYTF.

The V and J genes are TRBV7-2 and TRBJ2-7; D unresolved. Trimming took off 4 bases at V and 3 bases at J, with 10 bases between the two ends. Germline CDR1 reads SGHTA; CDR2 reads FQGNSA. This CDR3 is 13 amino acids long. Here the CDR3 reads CASSSGSGYEQYF. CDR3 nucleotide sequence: TGTGCCAGCAGCTCCGGCTCGGGCTACGAGCAGTACTTC.

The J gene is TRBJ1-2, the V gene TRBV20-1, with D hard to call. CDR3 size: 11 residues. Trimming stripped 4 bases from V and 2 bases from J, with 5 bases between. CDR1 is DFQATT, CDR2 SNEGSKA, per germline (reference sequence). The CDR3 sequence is CSATGNYGYTF. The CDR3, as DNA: TGCAGTGCTACCGGGAACTATGGCTACACCTTC.

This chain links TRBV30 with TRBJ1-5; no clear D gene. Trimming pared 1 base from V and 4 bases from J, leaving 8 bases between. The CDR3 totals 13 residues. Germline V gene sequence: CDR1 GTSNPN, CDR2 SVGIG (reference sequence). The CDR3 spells CAWSEGLNQPQHF. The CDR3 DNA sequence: TGTGCCTGGAGTGAAGGACTGAATCAGCCCCAGCATTTT.

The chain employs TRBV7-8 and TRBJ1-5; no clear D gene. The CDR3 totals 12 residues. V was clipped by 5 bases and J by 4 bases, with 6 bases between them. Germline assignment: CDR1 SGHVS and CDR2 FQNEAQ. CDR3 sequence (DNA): TGTGCCAGCAGCCCCCTGAATCAGCCCCAGCATTTT. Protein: CASSPLNQPQHF.

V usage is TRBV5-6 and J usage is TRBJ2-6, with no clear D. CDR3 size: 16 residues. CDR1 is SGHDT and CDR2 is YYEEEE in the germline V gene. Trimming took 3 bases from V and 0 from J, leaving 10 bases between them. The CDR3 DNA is TGTGCCAGCAGCTCTGTGTCCGTCTCTGGGGCCAACGTCCTGACTTTC. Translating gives CASSSVSVSGANVLTF.

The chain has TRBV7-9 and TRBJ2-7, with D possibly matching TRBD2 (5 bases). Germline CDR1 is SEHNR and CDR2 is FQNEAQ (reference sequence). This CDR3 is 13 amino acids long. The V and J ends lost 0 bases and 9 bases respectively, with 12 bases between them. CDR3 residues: CASSLALVAGQYF. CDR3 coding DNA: TGTGCCAGCAGCTTAGCGTTGGTTGCGGGGCAGTACTTC.

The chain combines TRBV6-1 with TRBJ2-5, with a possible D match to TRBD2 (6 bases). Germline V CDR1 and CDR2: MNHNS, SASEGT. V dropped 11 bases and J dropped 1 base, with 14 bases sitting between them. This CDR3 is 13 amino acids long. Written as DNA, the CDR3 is TGTGCCGGTAGGGCTAGCGCCCAAGAGACCCAGTACTTC. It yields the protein CAGRASAQETQYF.